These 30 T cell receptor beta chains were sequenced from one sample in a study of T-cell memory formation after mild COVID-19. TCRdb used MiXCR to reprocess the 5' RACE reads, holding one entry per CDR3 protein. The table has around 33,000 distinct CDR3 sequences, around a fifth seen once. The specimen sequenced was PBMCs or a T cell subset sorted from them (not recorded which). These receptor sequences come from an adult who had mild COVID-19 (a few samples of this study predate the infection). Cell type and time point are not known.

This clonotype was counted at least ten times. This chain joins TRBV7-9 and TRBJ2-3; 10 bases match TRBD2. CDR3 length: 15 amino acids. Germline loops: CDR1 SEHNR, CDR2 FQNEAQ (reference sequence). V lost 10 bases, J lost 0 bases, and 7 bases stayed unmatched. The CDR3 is CATPTTSGSTDTQYF. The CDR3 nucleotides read TGTGCCACCCCTACGACTAGCGGGAGCACAGATACGCAGTATTTT.

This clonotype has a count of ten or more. The CDR3 region has the DNA TGTGCCAGCAGCTTAGGCCCAGGGCGTTACGAGCAGTACTTC. Protein product: CASSLGPGRYEQYF. The V and J genes are TRBV7-9 and TRBJ2-7; tentatively, D is TRBD1 (5 bases). Germline loops: CDR1 SEHNR, CDR2 FQNEAQ (reference sequence). V was clipped by 1 base and J by 4 bases, with 11 bases between them. CDR3 size: 14 residues.

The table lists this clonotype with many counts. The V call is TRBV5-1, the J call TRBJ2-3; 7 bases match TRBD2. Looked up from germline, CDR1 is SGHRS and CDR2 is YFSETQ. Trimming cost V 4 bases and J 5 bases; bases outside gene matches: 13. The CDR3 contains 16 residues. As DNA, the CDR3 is TGCGCCAGCAGCCCTCGGCTAGCGGCAGCTGAAGATACGCAGTATTTT. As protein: CASSPRLAAAEDTQYF.

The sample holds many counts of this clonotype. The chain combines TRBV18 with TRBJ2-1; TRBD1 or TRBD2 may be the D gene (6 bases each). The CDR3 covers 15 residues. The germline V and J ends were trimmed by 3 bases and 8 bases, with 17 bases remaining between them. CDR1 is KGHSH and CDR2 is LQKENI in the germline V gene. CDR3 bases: TGTGCCAGCTCACCCTCATCGGGGGCTAGGGATGAGCAGTTCTTC. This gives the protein CASSPSSGARDEQFF. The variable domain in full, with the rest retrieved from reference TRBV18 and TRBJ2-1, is NAGVMQNPRHLVRRRGQEARLRCSPMKGHSHVYWYRQLPEEGLKFMVYLQKENIIDESGMPKERFSAEFPKEGPSILRIQQVVRGDSAAYFCASSPSSGARDEQFFGPGTRLTVL.

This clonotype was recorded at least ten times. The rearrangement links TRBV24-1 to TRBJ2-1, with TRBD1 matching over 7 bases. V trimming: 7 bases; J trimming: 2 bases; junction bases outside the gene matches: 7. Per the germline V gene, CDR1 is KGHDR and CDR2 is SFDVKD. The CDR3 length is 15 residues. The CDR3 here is CATSRDRVAYNEQFF. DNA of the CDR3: TGTGCCACCAGCCGCGACAGGGTTGCCTACAATGAGCAGTTCTTC.

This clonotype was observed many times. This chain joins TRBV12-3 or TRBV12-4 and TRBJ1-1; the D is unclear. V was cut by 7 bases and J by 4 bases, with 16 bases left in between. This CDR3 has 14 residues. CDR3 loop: CASTPIGRSTEAFF. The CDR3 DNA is TGTGCCAGCACCCCGATAGGGCGGTCCACTGAAGCTTTCTTT.

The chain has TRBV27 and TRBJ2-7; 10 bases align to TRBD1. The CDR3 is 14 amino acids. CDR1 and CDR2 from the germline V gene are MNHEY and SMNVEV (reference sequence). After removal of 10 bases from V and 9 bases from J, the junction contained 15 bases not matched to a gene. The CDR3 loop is CANATGTGDLGQYF. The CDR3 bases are TGTGCCAACGCGACCGGGACAGGGGATTTGGGGCAGTACTTC.

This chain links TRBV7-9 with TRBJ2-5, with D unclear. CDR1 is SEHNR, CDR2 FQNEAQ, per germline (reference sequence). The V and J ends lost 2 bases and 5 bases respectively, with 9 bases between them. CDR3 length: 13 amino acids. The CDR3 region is CASSLRPRETQYF. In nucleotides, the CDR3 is TGTGCCAGCAGCTTAAGGCCCCGGGAGACCCAGTACTTC.

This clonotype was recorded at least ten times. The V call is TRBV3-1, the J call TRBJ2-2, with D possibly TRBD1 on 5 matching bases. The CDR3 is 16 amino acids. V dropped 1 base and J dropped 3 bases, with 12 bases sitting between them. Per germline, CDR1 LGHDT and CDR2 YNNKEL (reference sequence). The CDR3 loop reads CASSQGQGYDTGELFF. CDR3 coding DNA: TGTGCCAGCAGCCAAGGCCAGGGTTACGACACCGGGGAGCTGTTTTTT.

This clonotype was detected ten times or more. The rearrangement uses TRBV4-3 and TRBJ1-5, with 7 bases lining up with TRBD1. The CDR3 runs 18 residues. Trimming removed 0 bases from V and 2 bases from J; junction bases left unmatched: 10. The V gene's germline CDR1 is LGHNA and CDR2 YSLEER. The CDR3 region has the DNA TGCGCCAGCAGCCAAGACTATGAAGGGGGCAGGGGCAATCAGCCCCAGCATTTT. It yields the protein CASSQDYEGGRGNQPQHF.

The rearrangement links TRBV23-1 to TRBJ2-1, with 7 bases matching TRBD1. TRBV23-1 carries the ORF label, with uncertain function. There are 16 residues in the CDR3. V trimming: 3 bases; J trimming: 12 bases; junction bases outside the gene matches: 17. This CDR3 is CASSQSGTADYGVQFF. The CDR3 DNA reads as TGCGCCAGCAGTCAGTCTGGGACAGCAGACTATGGGGTGCAGTTCTTC.

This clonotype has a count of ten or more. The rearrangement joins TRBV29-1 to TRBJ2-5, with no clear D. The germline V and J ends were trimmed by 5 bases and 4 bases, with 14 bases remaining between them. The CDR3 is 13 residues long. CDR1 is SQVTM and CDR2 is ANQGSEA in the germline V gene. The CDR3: CSVSPQDGETQYF. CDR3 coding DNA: TGCAGCGTTAGTCCCCAGGACGGAGAGACCCAGTACTTC.

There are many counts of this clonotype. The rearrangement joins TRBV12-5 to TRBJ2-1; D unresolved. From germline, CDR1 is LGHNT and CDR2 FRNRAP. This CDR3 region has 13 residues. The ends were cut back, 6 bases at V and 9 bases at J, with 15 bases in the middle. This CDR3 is CASGALVYGEQFF. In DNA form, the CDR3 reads TGTGCTAGTGGGGCTTTAGTTTACGGTGAGCAGTTCTTC.

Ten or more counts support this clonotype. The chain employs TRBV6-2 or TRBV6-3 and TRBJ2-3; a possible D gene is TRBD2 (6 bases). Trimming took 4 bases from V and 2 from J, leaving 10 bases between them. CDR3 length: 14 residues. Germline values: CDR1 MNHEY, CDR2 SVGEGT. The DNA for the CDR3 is TGTGCCAGCAGTTTGGGAGGCTCCACAGATACGCAGTATTTT. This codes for CASSLGGSTDTQYF.

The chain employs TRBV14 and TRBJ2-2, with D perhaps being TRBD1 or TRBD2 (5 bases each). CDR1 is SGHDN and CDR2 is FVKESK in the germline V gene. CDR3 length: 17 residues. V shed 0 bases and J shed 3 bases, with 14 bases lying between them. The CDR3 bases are TGTGCCAGCAGCCAAGATGGGACGGTGAGGCACACCGGGGAGCTGTTTTTT. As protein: CASSQDGTVRHTGELFF.

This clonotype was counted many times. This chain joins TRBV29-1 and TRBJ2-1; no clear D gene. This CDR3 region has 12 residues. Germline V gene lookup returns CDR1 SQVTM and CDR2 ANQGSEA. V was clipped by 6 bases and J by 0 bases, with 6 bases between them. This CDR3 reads CSVRSSYNEQFF. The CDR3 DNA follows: TGCAGCGTACGGAGCTCCTACAATGAGCAGTTCTTC.

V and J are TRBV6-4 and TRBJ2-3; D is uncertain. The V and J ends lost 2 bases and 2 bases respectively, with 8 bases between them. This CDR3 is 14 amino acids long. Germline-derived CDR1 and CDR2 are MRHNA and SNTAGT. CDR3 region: CASSDGQDTDTQYF. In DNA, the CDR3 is TGTGCCAGCAGTGACGGGCAGGACACAGATACGCAGTATTTT.

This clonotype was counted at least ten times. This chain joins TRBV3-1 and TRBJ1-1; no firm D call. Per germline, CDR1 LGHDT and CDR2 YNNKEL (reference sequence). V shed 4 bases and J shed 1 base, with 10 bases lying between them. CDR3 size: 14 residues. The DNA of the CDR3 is TGTGCCAGCAGCCCCTCAGGAAGGAACACTGAAGCTTTCTTT. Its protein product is CASSPSGRNTEAFF.

The CDR3 DNA is TGTGCCAGCAGGTCTCTAGGGGCAGATACGCAGTATTTT. The encoded protein is CASRSLGADTQYF. V and J are TRBV12-3 or TRBV12-4 and TRBJ2-3; D perhaps matches TRBD1 (5 bases). The CDR3 loop spans 13 amino acids. V lost 6 bases, J lost 4 bases, and 11 bases lay in between.

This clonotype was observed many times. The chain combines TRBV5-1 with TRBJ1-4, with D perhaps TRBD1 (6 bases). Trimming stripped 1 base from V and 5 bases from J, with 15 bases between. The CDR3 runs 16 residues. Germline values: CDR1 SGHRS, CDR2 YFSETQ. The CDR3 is CASSLNLRGANEKLFF. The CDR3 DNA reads TGCGCCAGCAGCTTGAATCTTCGGGGGGCAAATGAAAAACTGTTTTTT.

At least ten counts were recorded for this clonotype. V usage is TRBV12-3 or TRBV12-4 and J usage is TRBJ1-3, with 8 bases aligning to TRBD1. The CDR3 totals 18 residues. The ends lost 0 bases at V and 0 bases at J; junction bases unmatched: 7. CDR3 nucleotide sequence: TGTGCCAGCAGTTTAGCCCCCCAGGGGGCGATCTCTGGAAACACCATATATTTT. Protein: CASSLAPQGAISGNTIYF.

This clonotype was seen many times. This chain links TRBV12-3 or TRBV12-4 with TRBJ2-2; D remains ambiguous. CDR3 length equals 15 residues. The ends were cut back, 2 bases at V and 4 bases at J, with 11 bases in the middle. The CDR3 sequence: CASSLRPGSTGELFF. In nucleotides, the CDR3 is TGTGCCAGCAGTTTACGGCCAGGCTCCACCGGGGAGCTGTTTTTT.

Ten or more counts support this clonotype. The CDR3 spells CASSLGSTGELFF. The CDR3 DNA is TGTGCCAGCAGCTTAGGAAGCACCGGGGAGCTGTTTTTT. The J gene is TRBJ2-2, the V gene TRBV7-3; D unclear. Trimming shortened V by 2 bases and J by 4 bases, and 5 bases separated the two germline ends. This CDR3 comprises 13 residues. Germline V gene data show CDR1 as SGHTA and CDR2 as FQGTGA.

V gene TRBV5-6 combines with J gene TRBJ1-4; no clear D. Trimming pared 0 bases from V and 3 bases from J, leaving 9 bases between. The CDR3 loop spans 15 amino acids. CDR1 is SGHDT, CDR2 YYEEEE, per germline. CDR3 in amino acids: CASSLDASANEKLFF. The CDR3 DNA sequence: TGTGCCAGCAGCTTGGACGCCTCGGCTAATGAAAAACTGTTTTTT.

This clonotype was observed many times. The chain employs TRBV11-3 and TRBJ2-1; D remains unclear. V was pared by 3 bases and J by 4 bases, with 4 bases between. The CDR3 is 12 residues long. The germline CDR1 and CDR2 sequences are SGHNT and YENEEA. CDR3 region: CASSFNYNEQFF. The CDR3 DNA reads TGTGCCAGCAGCTTTAATTACAATGAGCAGTTCTTC.

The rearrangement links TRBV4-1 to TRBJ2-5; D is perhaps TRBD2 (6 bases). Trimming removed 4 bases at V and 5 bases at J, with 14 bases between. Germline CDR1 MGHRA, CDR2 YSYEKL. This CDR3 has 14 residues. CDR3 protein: CASSRVAGPETQYF. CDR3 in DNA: TGCGCCAGCAGCCGGGTCGCGGGGCCGGAGACCCAGTACTTC.

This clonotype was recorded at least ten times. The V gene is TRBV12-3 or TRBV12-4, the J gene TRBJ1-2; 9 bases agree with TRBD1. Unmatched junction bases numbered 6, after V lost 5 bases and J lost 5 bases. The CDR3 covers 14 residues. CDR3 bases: TGTGCCAGCAGTCAACAGGGGGCGGTTTATGGCTACACCTTC. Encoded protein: CASSQQGAVYGYTF.

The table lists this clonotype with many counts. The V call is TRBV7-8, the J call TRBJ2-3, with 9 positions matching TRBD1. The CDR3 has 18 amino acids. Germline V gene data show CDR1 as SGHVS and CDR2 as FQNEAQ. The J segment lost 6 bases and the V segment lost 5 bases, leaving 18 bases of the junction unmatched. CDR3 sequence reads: CASSLLGRGQGTADTQYF. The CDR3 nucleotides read TGTGCCAGCAGCCTCCTAGGCCGCGGACAGGGGACGGCGGATACGCAGTATTTT.

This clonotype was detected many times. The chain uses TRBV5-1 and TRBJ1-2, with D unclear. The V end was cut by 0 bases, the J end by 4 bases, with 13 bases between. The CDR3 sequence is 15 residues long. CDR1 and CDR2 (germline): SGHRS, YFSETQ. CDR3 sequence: CASSLEGQSSYGYTF. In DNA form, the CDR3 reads TGCGCCAGCAGCTTGGAAGGTCAGTCGAGCTATGGCTACACCTTC.

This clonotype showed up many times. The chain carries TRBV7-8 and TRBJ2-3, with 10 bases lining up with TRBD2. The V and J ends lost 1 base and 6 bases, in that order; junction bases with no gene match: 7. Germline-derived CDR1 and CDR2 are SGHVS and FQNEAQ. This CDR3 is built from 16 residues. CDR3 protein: CASSLVSGRAGDTQYF. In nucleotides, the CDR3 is TGTGCCAGCAGCTTAGTAAGCGGGAGGGCCGGGGATACGCAGTATTTT.